These 25 T cell receptor beta chains originate from one sample sequenced in a study of blood T cells in healthy people across ages. Using a J-beta primer mix together with a sample-barcoded 5' primer, a second PCR was run for roughly 6 to 12 cycles. TCRdb processed the 5' RACE reads anew with MiXCR; each CDR3 protein has one entry. This sample yields 1,500,000 or so distinct CDR3 sequences, of which approximately 59% are seen a single time; over 5.5% belongs to the top ten. The sample was blood. These receptor sequences come from a man between 18 and 35 years old in good health.

The CDR3 region is CASSLTGPSYEQYF. CDR3 bases: TGTGCCAGCAGTTTGACAGGTCCCTCCTACGAGCAGTACTTC. The rearrangement links TRBV12-3 or TRBV12-4 to TRBJ2-7, with D possibly being TRBD1 (6 bases). Trimming took off 3 bases at V and 0 bases at J, with 9 bases between the two ends. The CDR3 extends over 14 amino acids.

V gene TRBV4-2 combines with J gene TRBJ2-1, with D uncertain. The DNA end favors TRBJ2-7, so the J call may be wrong. Germline CDR1 reads LGHNA; CDR2 reads YNFKEQ. The CDR3 contains 16 residues. The CDR3 here is CASSHSIQSSYNEQYF. In DNA form, the CDR3 reads TGTGCCAGCAGCCACTCCATTCAGAGCTCCTACAATGAGCAGTACTTC.

V and J are TRBV3-1 and TRBJ1-2, with 7 positions matching TRBD1. The CDR3 is 17 residues long. Germline V gene lookup returns CDR1 LGHDT and CDR2 YNNKEL (reference sequence). J gave up 1 base and V 0 bases, and 8 bases lay outside the gene matches. CDR3 bases: TGTGCCAGCAGCCAAGATCTACAGGGGAACATTAACTATGGCTACACCTTC. It translates to CASSQDLQGNINYGYTF.

This clonotype was found once. The chain recombines TRBV9 with TRBJ2-1; D is perhaps TRBD2 (5 bases). The assigned J gene may be wrong: the sequence end matches TRBJ2-7 better. The CDR3 loop spans 15 amino acids. The germline CDR1 and CDR2 sequences are SGDLS and YYNGEE. The CDR3 DNA reads as TGTGCCAGCAGCGTAGGGGTAGCGAAGAACTACGAGCAGTACTTC. Encoded protein: CASSVGVAKNYEQYF.

V gene TRBV5-4 combines with J gene TRBJ1-1, with 7 bases identical to TRBD1. V trimming: 1 base; J trimming: 5 bases; junction bases outside the gene matches: 5. The germline V gene encodes CDR1 SGHNT and CDR2 YYREEE (reference sequence). The CDR3 sequence is 14 residues long. CDR3 sequence (DNA): TGTGCCAGCAGCTTGCCCGACAGGGTGACTGAAGCTTTCTTT. Translating it yields CASSLPDRVTEAFF.

The genes are TRBV12-3 or TRBV12-4 and TRBJ2-7; D is uncertain. The ends were cut back, 3 bases at V and 7 bases at J, with 7 bases in the middle. This CDR3 spans 11 amino acids. The CDR3 nucleotides are TGTGCCAGCAGTTTGGATCAGGAGCAGTACTTC. This gives the protein CASSLDQEQYF.

This clonotype has a single count. The CDR3 nucleotides are TGTGCCAGCAGTGGGGGACAGGGTGGCGAGCAGTACTTC. Translation gives CASSGGQGGEQYF. This chain links TRBV25-1 with TRBJ2-7; TRBD1 aligns across 9 bases. CDR3 size: 13 residues. J was trimmed by 6 bases and V by 4 bases; bases with no gene match: 4. Germline V gene sequence: CDR1 MGHDK, CDR2 SYGVNS.

This clonotype was counted a few times. The rearrangement uses TRBV28 and TRBJ2-3; the D gene could be TRBD1 or TRBD2 (5 bases each). Germline V gene data show CDR1 as MDHEN and CDR2 as SYDVKM. Trimming cost V 2 bases and J 3 bases, with 12 bases left between them. The CDR3 is made up of 15 amino acids. CDR3 DNA sequence: TGTGCCAGCAGTTTAATTGGTGGGGGAACAGATACGCAGTATTTT. It encodes CASSLIGGGTDTQYF.

This clonotype was recorded a few times. J is TRBJ1-5 and V is TRBV4-1, with no clear D. Germline V gives CDR1 MGHRA, CDR2 YSYEKL. V lost 1 base and J lost 5, with 9 bases in between. The CDR3 has 14 residues. The CDR3 DNA is TGCGCCAGCAGCCAAGGGGGTAGGGATCAGCCCCAGCATTTT. This encodes CASSQGGRDQPQHF.

The rearrangement links TRBV29-1 to TRBJ2-2; 7 positions match TRBD1. The CDR3 spans 16 residues. The V gene end was trimmed by 5 bases and the J gene end by 6 bases; junction bases not matched to a gene: 15. Germline V lookup: CDR1 SQVTM, CDR2 ANQGSEA. CDR3 loop: CSVLFKRQGEAGELFF. For the CDR3, the DNA is TGCAGCGTTCTATTCAAAAGACAGGGTGAGGCCGGGGAGCTGTTTTTT.

This sequence joins TRBV5-1 and TRBJ2-1; D is uncertain. The CDR3 has 14 residues. Germline V gene lookup returns CDR1 SGHRS and CDR2 YFSETQ. With 2 bases removed from V and 7 bases from J, the gap between germline ends came to 13 bases. CDR3 loop: CASSLLINQNEQFF. The CDR3, as DNA: TGCGCCAGCAGCTTACTGATCAACCAGAATGAGCAGTTCTTC.

The rearrangement joins TRBV27 to TRBJ2-5, with TRBD1 as a possible D gene (5 bases). Germline CDR1 is MNHEY and CDR2 is SMNVEV (reference sequence). CDR3 length equals 15 residues. V lost 4 bases and J 5 bases, leaving 17 bases between the germline ends. The CDR3 DNA sequence: TGTGCCAGCAGTTACTCGTTAGGGAACAGGGAGACCCAGTACTTC. Translation: CASSYSLGNRETQYF.

This sequence joins TRBV14 and TRBJ2-7; no definite D call. From germline, CDR1 is SGHDN and CDR2 FVKESK. The CDR3 has 12 residues. Between the trimmed V and J ends, which lost 1 base and 4 bases, there was a span of 5 bases. In DNA, the CDR3 is TGTGCCAGCAGCCAAGTAAAGTACGAGCAGTACTTC. This translates into CASSQVKYEQYF.

The J gene is TRBJ2-1, the V gene TRBV20-1; tentatively, D is TRBD2 (5 bases). Trimming pared 0 bases from V and 4 bases from J, leaving 13 bases between. Per the germline V gene, CDR1 is DFQATT and CDR2 is SNEGSKA (reference sequence). This CDR3 spans 15 amino acids. The CDR3 reads CSARDTSLGYNEQFF. The CDR3 coding sequence is TGCAGTGCTAGAGATACTAGTCTAGGGTACAATGAGCAGTTCTTC.

Regarding this clonotype: Mismatch with germline at one junction end may stem from a read error. The rearrangement joins TRBV15 to TRBJ2-2; 7 bases line up with TRBD2. The CDR3 is 17 residues long. CDR1 and CDR2 from the germline V gene are LNHNV and YYDKDF (reference sequence). The CDR3 is CATSGEIERGNTGELFF. The CDR3 DNA follows: TGTGCCACCAGCGGAGAGATCGAGCGGGGAAACACCGGGGAGCTGTTTTTT.

The chain carries TRBV29-1 and TRBJ2-1; TRBD2 matches 8 bases. Germline lookup yields CDR1 SQVTM and CDR2 ANQGSEA. CDR3 size: 13 residues. The V gene end was trimmed by 4 bases and the J gene end by 5 bases; junction bases not matched to a gene: 4. The CDR3 coding sequence is TGCAGCGTTGGGGCGGGAGGACACAATGAGCAGTTCTTC. It codes for CSVGAGGHNEQFF.

This clonotype showed up just once. The chain links TRBV3-1 to TRBJ2-5, with a weak D call TRBD1 (6 bases). Germline V CDR1 and CDR2: LGHDT, YNNKEL (reference sequence). V lost 3 bases to trimming and J lost 7 bases, with 18 bases between them. The CDR3 extends over 15 amino acids. CDR3 DNA sequence: TGTGCCAGCAGCCATCCAGAAACCCCGACAGGGACCCAGTACTTC. It codes for CASSHPETPTGTQYF.

The chain uses TRBV7-8 and TRBJ2-7, with a weak D call TRBD2 (5 bases). This CDR3 is 14 amino acids long. Germline loops: CDR1 SGHVS, CDR2 FQNEAQ. Trimming took off 6 bases at V and 0 bases at J, with 12 bases between the two ends. This CDR3 reads CASSYLRDSYEQYF. The CDR3 DNA sequence: TGTGCCAGCAGTTATCTCCGGGACTCCTACGAGCAGTACTTC. The full variable domain, its missing parts supplied by reference TRBV7-8 and TRBJ2-7, is GAGVSQSPRYKVAKRGQDVALRCDPISGHVSLFWYQQALGQGPEFLTYFQNEAQLDKSGLPSDRFFAERPEGSVSTLKIQRTQQEDSAVYLCASSYLRDSYEQYFGPGTRLTVT.

J is TRBJ2-7 and V is TRBV7-2; 8 bases are shared with TRBD2. Germline V gives CDR1 SGHTA, CDR2 FQGNSA. Trimming at V came to 5 bases and at J to 2 bases, leaving 23 bases not matched to a gene. The CDR3 contains 20 residues. The DNA for the CDR3 is TGTGCCAGCAGCCCCCGTGGGGGCGGGAGGCCCAAGAATAACCCCTACGAGCAGTACTTC. It translates to CASSPRGGGRPKNNPYEQYF.

The chain combines TRBV2 with TRBJ1-6, with 7 bases fitting TRBD1. CDR3 length: 15 residues. The germline gives CDR1 SNHLY, CDR2 FYNNEI. Trimming cost V 8 bases and J 3 bases; bases outside gene matches: 7. CDR3 amino acids: CASVTGNVYNSPLHF. CDR3 in DNA: TGTGCCAGCGTGACAGGGAATGTCTATAATTCACCCCTCCACTTT.

CDR3 in amino acids: CASSLVGFPYNEQFF. In DNA form, the CDR3 reads TGTGCCAGCAGCTTAGTGGGGTTCCCCTACAATGAGCAGTTCTTC. V gene TRBV7-8 combines with J gene TRBJ2-1; D gene unclear. The CDR3 loop spans 15 amino acids. The germline V gene has CDR1 SGHVS and CDR2 FQNEAQ. Between the trimmed V and J ends, which lost 1 base and 2 bases, there was a span of 9 bases. Full variable domain (outside the CDR3, taken from reference TRBV7-8 and TRBJ2-1): GAGVSQSPRYKVAKRGQDVALRCDPISGHVSLFWYQQALGQGPEFLTYFQNEAQLDKSGLPSDRFFAERPEGSVSTLKIQRTQQEDSAVYLCASSLVGFPYNEQFFGPGTRLTVL.

As for this clonotype: Germline is not matched at one junction end, which may reflect a read error. The gene calls are TRBV6-5 and TRBJ2-7, with TRBD1 identical over 11 bases. The CDR3 totals 16 residues. Germline-derived CDR1 and CDR2 are MNHEY and SVGAGI. The CDR3 is CASSNSVGTGGYEQYF. The CDR3 DNA follows: TGTGCCAGCAGTAACTCCGTCGGGACAGGGGGCTACGAGCAGTACTTC.

V usage is TRBV4-3 and J usage is TRBJ2-1; D may be TRBD1 (6 bases). CDR1 and CDR2 (germline): LGHNA, YSLEER. The V end lost 6 bases, the J end lost 5 bases, and 17 bases lay between the germline ends. The CDR3 is 15 amino acids. The CDR3 loop reads CASSPRGGHNNEQFF. The CDR3 DNA reads TGCGCCAGCAGTCCCAGGGGTGGACATAACAATGAGCAGTTCTTC.

On this clonotype itself: The junction differs from germline at one of its ends, possibly a read error. The chain employs TRBV7-7 and TRBJ2-2, with 7 nucleotides matching TRBD1. Germline V gene lookup returns CDR1 SSHAT and CDR2 FNYEAQ (reference sequence). The CDR3 totals 15 residues. This CDR3 reads CASSTTGLSTGELFF. In nucleotides, the CDR3 is TGTGCTAGCAGCACGACAGGGTTGAGCACCGGGGAGCTGTTTTTT.

This rearrangement joins TRBV20-1 to TRBJ1-2, with 7 bases fitting TRBD1. V was clipped by 0 bases and J by 2 bases; unmatched bases: 3. Germline V CDR1 and CDR2: DFQATT, SNEGSKA (reference sequence). CDR3 length: 14 amino acids. The CDR3 here is CSARDKGQNYGYTF. DNA for the CDR3: TGCAGTGCTAGAGACAAGGGACAGAACTATGGCTACACCTTC.